Sequencing of this T cell receptor (beta chain) was carried out in a study of patients and donors after allogeneic stem cell transplantation. This CDR3 region has 15 residues. Germline CDR1 MNHNS, CDR2 SASEGT. Between the trimmed V and J ends, which lost 2 bases and 0 bases, there was a span of 8 bases. The sample holds many counts of this clonotype. TCRdb re-derived calls from the RT-PCR reads in MiXCR, one entry per CDR3 protein. The sample includes hundreds of thousands of distinct CDR3 sequences, more than 15% of them seen just once. The sequence was collected from a human donor who was either an allogeneic HSCT recipient or a stem cell or donor lymphocyte infusion donor (not recorded which). It is not recorded whose cells these are; they may come from a transplant donor. The sample comprised blood, either unsorted or a sorted T cell fraction (not recorded which). The chain recombines TRBV6-1 with TRBJ2-1, with D perhaps matching TRBD2 (5 bases). The CDR3 region has the DNA TGTGCCAGCAGTGAACAAGGAGGCTCCTACAATGAGCAGTTCTTC. Protein sequence: CASSEQGGSYNEQFF.